The entry below gives a single TCR beta chain sequence along with its context. Its antigen remains unidentified. No clone much larger than this one lies a single base away; base qualities are absent. The library was obtained by 5' RACE. TCRdb shows the sequencer as Illumina HiSeq 2000. Template switching introduced a universal primer binding site; the final cDNA contained a unique molecular identifier, enabling accurate counting of TCR cDNA molecules. Specific primers in the conserved constant-segment region were used to synthesize first-strand cDNA for the TCR alpha and beta chains. Each cDNA library was double barcoded, with a SMART-Mk sample barcode plus Illumina barcodes, to control for contamination. TruSeq adapter sequences and Illumina sample barcodes were added in two successive PCR steps. TCR alpha and beta cDNA libraries were sequenced on the Illumina HiSeq platform with custom primers. The original methods were these. MiGEC was used to process raw reads and extract unique molecular identifiers, and MiXCR was used to find CDR3 positions. Recombination models were inferred per individual with the repgenHMM and IGoR tools using an EM algorithm. Shared clonotype analysis was performed with the tcR package in R, normalizing sharing by the product of cloneset sizes. Out-of-frame nonproductive sequences were analyzed to study raw recombination free of thymic and clonal selection effects. TCRdb took the public reads, trimmed them with fastp at Q25, ran MiXCR for clone calling and kept in-frame beta chains. Records with the same CDR3 protein are collapsed into one entry carrying the most frequent genes and DNA. These V and J calls derive from TCRdb rather than the authors' analysis. This sample holds 650,000 to 800,000 distinct CDR3 sequences; over 8.5% were observed only once. The biggest ten clones account for 0.75% to 1% of the sample.

Every donor was a healthy Caucasian. Three pairs of female monozygotic twins, all aged 18 to 29 years, were included in the twin cohort. RNA for TCR libraries was isolated from peripheral blood mononuclear cells. V lost 6 bases and J lost 9 bases, and the count of bases not matched to a germline gene is 8. Via the germline V gene (reference sequence), CDR1 is DFQATT and CDR2 SNEGSKA. The CDR3, cysteine through phenylalanine, is 14 amino acids long. The sequence is cut down to CDR3 DNA, 42 bases in frame from base 1. This record belongs to a study of identical twins (dated by TCRdb to between 2015 and 2016). Study-level background: The study deep-sequenced TCR alpha and beta repertoires from monozygotic twins, unrelated adults of various ages and cord blood to test whether fetal clonotypes persist. To rule out contamination, the twin experiments were replicated at different times with different library preparation protocols. Study-wide findings and limitations: Conclusions relied on cross-sectional statistical analysis, since the same donors could not be followed over many years. Fewer insertions were carried by abundant cord blood beta clonotypes; a weaker similar trend was observed in young adult naive repertoires, while no such trend was observed in memory repertoires. Invariant T cells such as MAIT and iNKT could partly confound zero-insertion analyses, although diverse VJ usage argued against such confounding for most clonotypes. Compared with coincidental sharing between unrelated individuals, an excess of low generation-probability sequences was observed among out-of-frame TCR alpha sequences shared between twins. A weaker excess of twin sharing was found in beta out-of-frame sequences because the signal-to-noise ratio was lowered by fewer shared sequences. In monozygotic twins, out-of-frame TCR alpha sharing was systematically underestimated by recombination models, although the models agreed with sharing between unrelated individuals.

The sample also formed part of further work on yellow fever vaccine responses in identical twins. As noted in the second study: According to the authors, in identical twins the way T cells responded to vaccination appeared partly convergent and partly personalized. In identical twins, the study followed T cell clones that responded to the vaccine with precision.

The receptor was isolated from a woman aged 18-29 years in good health. Recombination linked TRBV20-1 to TRBJ1-6, with TRBD1 identical over 10 junction bases. The specimen sequenced was PBMCs. The DNA is as follows: TGCAGTGCCCGTACCGGGACAGGGGTTTCACCCCTCCACTTT. Its coded protein is CSARTGTGVSPLHF.